This T cell receptor (beta chain) was found in a study of CD8 T cells in ankylosing spondylitis. Regarding the study as a whole: Within matched ankylosing spondylitis synovial fluid, disease-linked clones were reportedly significantly enriched.

This clonotype has at least ten counts. Its antigen is unidentified. This CDR3 comprises 14 residues. The germline CDR1 and CDR2 sequences are SGHRS and YFSETQ. V was clipped by 2 bases and J by 0 bases, with 7 bases between them. TCRdb fed the 5' RACE reads into MiXCR, producing one record per CDR3 protein. The table has 350,000 or so distinct CDR3 sequences, roughly 15% seen once; the top ten hold 1.1%. V and J are TRBV5-1 and TRBJ2-3; D might be TRBD1 (5 bases). The TCR comes from a male donor with ankylosing spondylitis or in good health (not recorded which). The sequenced material came from blood, either unsorted or a sorted T cell fraction (not recorded which). In DNA form, the CDR3 reads TGCGCCAGCAGCTTTGACAGTAGCACAGATACGCAGTATTTT. This sequence encodes CASSFDSSTDTQYF.